A selection of T cell receptor beta chains follows, all from one sample in a study of T cell responses to AZD1222 COVID-19 vaccine. Method: immunoSEQ multiplex PCR; TCRdb's copy keeps in-frame clones and lacks some. The sample records under 150,000 clones, roughly 89% being singletons. Material: peripheral blood, obtained on day 0 of MenACWY control vaccination. The receptors were sampled from an adult in good health. Each CDR3 is given with its conserved first and last residue. Only part of the rows carry a size: once, few, many, or a class if the clone is expanded.

>-|TRBV11-2|TRBJ2-5
CASSLGAGGLSETQYF
>-|TRBV11-3|TRBJ2-7
CASSLGGSVSYEQYF
>-|TRBV28|TRBJ1-2
CASNSGQGAYGYTF
>once|TRBV9|TRBJ2-3
CASTPPIQGGGDTQYF
>-|TRBV6-6|TRBJ2-3
CASSYGLAGSTDTQYF
>-|TRBV10-3|TRBJ1-1
CAISEFSGLNTEAFF
>-|TRBV5-4|TRBJ1-2
CASSLVWDPGYTF
>-|TRBV20-1|TRBJ2-1
CSTFGVREQFF
>-|TRBV7-2|TRBJ1-5
CASSLYAGSVQPQHF
>-|TRBV3-1/TRBV3-2|TRBJ1-1
CASSQDLRGRGTHPMNTEAFF
>-|TRBV7-2|TRBJ1-2
CASSFISGGYTF
>few|TRBV6-1|TRBJ1-3
CASSDRPGNTIYF
>-|TRBV5-4|TRBJ2-7
CASSSEGLAGGVEQYF
>-|TRBV30|TRBJ2-1
CAWSPLGGTGNEQFF
>-|TRBV19|TRBJ1-5
CASSIQGAGQPQHF
>-|TRBV5-8|TRBJ2-5
CASSLAGSRETQYF
>-|TRBV7-3|TRBJ2-7
CASSLNSWSEQYF
>-|TRBV11-1|TRBJ2-7
CASSFPGLGYEQYF
>few|TRBV10-3|TRBJ2-5
CAISESGSLGTQYF
>-|TRBV6-2/TRBV6-3|TRBJ1-5
CASSYPIDWRYSNQPQHF
>-|TRBV7-9|TRBJ2-7
CASSPRRDHYEQYF
>few|TRBV30|TRBJ1-2
CAWSANMEGYTF
>-|TRBV18|TRBJ2-7
CASSPGTGYTYEQYF
>-|TRBV3-1/TRBV3-2|TRBJ2-4
CASSLSSPIQRKNIQYF
>-|TRBV7-6|TRBJ1-5
CASSLRSRGPNQPQHF
>-|TRBV12-2|TRBJ2-2
CASRLGPGELFF
>few|TRBV7-9|TRBJ1-3
CASSLGFGGNTIYF
>once|TRBV7-2|TRBJ2-7
CASSFDTGTGGYEQYF
>-|TRBV19|TRBJ1-5
CASSLQISQPQHF
>-|TRBV10-3|TRBJ2-5
CAIRSGQGDQETQYF
>-|TRBV5-1|TRBJ2-7
CARSLGGDGSLEQYF
>-|TRBV28|TRBJ2-1
CASSSATLSGRSSYNEQFF
>-|TRBV6-5|TRBJ2-7
CASSYLRPPYEQYF
>once|TRBV6-2/TRBV6-3|TRBJ1-2
CASSYSPQRGYTF
>-|TRBV9|TRBJ2-3
CASSPSWGRGDGATDTQYF
>-|TRBV23-1|TRBJ1-4
CASSQAPREGLYEKLFF
>-|TRBV25-1|TRBJ2-5
CASSDYNQETQYF
>-|TRBV19|TRBJ2-1
CASSTLAGGASYNEQFF
>-|TRBV18|TRBJ1-3
CASSPLDGTENTIYF
>-|TRBV29-1|TRBJ2-1
CSVNERTSGRKVYEQFF
>-|TRBV10-1|TRBJ2-5
CASGERGQETQYF
>once|TRBV15|TRBJ2-7
CATSRPTQGDSSYEQYF
>-|TRBV27|TRBJ1-5
CASSLSGRFIANQPQHF
>-|TRBV7-2|TRBJ2-7
CASSLAPLLAGGYEQYF
>-|TRBV19|TRBJ2-3
CASSDVGSGDTQYF
>-|TRBV10-3|TRBJ2-2
CAISPAANTGELFF
>-|TRBV30|TRBJ2-1
CAWSVFLSNEQFF
>-|TRBV5-1|TRBJ1-1
CASSSILNTEAFF
>-|TRBV2|TRBJ2-7
CASSGTRTGGLSEQYF